The clone carrying this T cell receptor beta chain was seen a few times. The sample is drawn from a study of T cell responses to AZD1222 COVID-19 vaccine. Clones were sequenced by immunoSEQ multiplex PCR, and TCRdb holds only the in-frame ones, with some missing. In the table there are about 100,000 clones, around 90% of which are singletons. The germline V and J ends were trimmed by 6 bases and 10 bases, with 16 bases remaining between them. This CDR3 has 13 residues. Germline lookup yields CDR1 MNHEY and CDR2 SMNVEV (reference sequence). Specimen: peripheral blood, collected on day 0 of AZD1222 vaccination. The chain joins TRBV27 to TRBJ2-1; D possibly corresponds to TRBD2 (5 bases). The source of this sequence is an adult in good health. CDR3 sequence reads: CASSGLAEGEQFF. As DNA, the CDR3 is TGTGCCAGCAGCGGCCTAGCCGAAGGCGAGCAGTTCTTC.